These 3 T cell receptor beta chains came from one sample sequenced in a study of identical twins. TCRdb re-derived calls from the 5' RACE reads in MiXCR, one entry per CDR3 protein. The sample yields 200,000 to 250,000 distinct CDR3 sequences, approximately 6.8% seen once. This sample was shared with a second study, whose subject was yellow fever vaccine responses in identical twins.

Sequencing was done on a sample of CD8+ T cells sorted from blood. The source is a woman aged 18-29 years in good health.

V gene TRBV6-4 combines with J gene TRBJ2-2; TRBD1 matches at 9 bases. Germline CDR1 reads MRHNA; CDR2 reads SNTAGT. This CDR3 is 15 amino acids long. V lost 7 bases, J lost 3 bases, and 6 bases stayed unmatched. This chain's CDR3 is CASTNGTGYTGELFF. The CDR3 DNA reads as TGTGCCAGCACCAACGGGACAGGGTACACCGGGGAGCTGTTTTTT.

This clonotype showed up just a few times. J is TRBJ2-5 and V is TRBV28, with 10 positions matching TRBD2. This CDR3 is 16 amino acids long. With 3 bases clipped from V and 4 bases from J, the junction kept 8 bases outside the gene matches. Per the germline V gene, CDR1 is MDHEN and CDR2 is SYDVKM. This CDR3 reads CASSFRTSGPRETQYF. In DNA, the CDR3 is TGTGCCAGCAGTTTCCGGACTAGCGGACCGAGAGAGACCCAGTACTTC.

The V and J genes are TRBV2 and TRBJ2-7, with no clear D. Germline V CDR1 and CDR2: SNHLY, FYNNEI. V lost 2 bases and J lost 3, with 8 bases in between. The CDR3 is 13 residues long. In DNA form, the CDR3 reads TGTGCCAGCAGTGAAAACTCATACTACGAGCAGTACTTC. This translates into CASSENSYYEQYF.